The present entry profiles one TCR beta chain with its context. Repertoires were generated with immunoSEQ multiplex PCR, while TCRdb's copy carries only in-frame clones and drops some. The repertoire has about 48,000 clones, 80% to 90% of them found once; the top ten carry approximately 11%. The data derive from a study of OX40 agonist ivuxolimab in advanced cancers. CDR3 length: 15 residues. From germline, CDR1 is MNHEY and CDR2 SMNVEV (reference sequence). Trimming stripped 2 bases from V and 7 bases from J, with 12 bases between. V usage is TRBV27 and J usage is TRBJ1-6, with D tentatively TRBD1 (6 bases). The source material was CD4+ or CD8+ T cells sorted from blood, sampled in a trial of the OX40 agonist ivuxolimab. This clonotype was obtained from an adult with an advanced solid tumor such as melanoma, head and neck, liver or kidney cancer. As DNA, the CDR3 is TGTGCCAGCAGTTTACGGCCAGGGGTAAATTCACCCCTCCACTTT. Translated, it gives CASSLRPGVNSPLHF.